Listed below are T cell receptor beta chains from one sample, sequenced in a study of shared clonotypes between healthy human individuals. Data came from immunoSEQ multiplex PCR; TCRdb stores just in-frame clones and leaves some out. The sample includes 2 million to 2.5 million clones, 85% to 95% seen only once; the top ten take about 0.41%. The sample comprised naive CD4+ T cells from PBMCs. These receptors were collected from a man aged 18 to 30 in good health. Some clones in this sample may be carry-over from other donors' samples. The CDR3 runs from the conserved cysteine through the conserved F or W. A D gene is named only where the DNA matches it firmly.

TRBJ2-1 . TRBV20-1 TGCAGTGCTGCCCCCTACAATGAGCAGTTCTTC CSAAPYNEQFF
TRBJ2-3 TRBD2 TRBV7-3 TGTGCCAGCAGCTTGGGGACTAGCGGGAGTTTGGATACGCAGTATTTT CASSLGTSGSLDTQYF
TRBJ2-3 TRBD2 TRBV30 TGTGCCTGGAGCTCGCTGCGGACTAGCGGTAGCACAGATACGCAGTATTTT CAWSSLRTSGSTDTQYF
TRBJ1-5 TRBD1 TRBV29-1 TGCAGCGTGACCGGGACAGCAGATCAGCCCCAGCATTTT CSVTGTADQPQHF
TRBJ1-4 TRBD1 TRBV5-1 TGCGCCAGCAGCCCCGAGGGGACAGGGCGGTATGAAAAACTGTTTTTT CASSPEGTGRYEKLFF
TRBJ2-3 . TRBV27 TGTGCCAGCAGTCCGCGGATAGCCACAGATACGCAGTATTTT CASSPRIATDTQYF
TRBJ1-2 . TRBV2 TGTGCCAGCAGTGCAGAGCAAGGGGAGTATGGCTACACCTTC CASSAEQGEYGYTF
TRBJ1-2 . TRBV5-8 TGTGCCAGCACCAAAGGAGCAGGGAACTATGGCTACACCTTC CASTKGAGNYGYTF
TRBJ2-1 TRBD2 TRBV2 TGTGCCAGCAGTCCGACTAGCGGGAGGGCCTGGCAGTTCTTC CASSPTSGRAWQFF
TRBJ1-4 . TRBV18 TGTGCCAGCTCACCGGGGGGAGCTAATGAAAAACTGTTTTTT CASSPGGANEKLFF
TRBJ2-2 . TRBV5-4 TGTGCCAGCAAAAGGGTTAACACCGGGGAGCTGTTTTTT CASKRVNTGELFF
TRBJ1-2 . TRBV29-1 TGCAGCGTTGGCGAGGGCCCCTTC CSVGEGPF
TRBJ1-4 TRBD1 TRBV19 TGTGCCAGTCAGGGACAGGGGTTTGAAAAACTGTTTTTT CASQGQGFEKLFF
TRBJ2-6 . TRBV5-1 TGCGCCAGCAGCCCGATAGCTGGGGCCAACGTCCTGACTTTC CASSPIAGANVLTF
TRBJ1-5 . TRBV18 TGTGCCAGCTCACCAGGGGGCGGTCAGCCCCAGCATTTT CASSPGGGQPQHF
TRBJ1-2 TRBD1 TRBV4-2 TGTGCCAGCAGCCCGACGACAGGGGGCTATGGCTACACCTTC CASSPTTGGYGYTF
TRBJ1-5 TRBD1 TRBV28 TGTGCCAGCAGTCCGGGGACAGGGGGATATCAGCCCCAGCATTTT CASSPGTGGYQPQHF
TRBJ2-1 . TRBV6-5 TGTGCCAGCATCCGGGGAGAGAAGCAGTTCTTC CASIRGEKQFF